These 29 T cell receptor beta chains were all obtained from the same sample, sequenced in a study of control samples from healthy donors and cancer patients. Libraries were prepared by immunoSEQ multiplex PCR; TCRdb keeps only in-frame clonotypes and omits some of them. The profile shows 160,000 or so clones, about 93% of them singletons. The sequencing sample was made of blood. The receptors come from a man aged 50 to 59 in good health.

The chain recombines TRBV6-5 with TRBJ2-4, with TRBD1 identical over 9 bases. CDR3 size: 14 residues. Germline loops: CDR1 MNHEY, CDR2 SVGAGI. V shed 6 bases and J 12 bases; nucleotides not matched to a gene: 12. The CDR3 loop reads CASSLTGTGRDQYF. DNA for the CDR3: TGTGCCAGCAGCCTGACCGGGACAGGGAGGGATCAGTACTTC.

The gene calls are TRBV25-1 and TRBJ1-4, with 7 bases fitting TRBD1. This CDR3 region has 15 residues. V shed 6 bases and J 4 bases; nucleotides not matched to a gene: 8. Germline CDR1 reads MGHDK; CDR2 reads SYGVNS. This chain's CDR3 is CASRLQGSGNEKLFF. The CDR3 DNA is TGTGCCAGCAGGTTACAGGGGTCGGGTAATGAAAAACTGTTTTTT.

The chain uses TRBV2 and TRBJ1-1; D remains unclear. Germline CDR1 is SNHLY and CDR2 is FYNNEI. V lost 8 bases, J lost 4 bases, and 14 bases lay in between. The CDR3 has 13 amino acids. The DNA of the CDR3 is TGTGCCAGCCTTGGGCTGCCGGGCACTGAAGCTTTCTTT. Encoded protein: CASLGLPGTEAFF.

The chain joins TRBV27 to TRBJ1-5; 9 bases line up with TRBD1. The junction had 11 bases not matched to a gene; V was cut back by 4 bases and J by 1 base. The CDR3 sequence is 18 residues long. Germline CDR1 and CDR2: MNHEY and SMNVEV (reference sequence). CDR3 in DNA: TGTGCCAGCAGTTACTCTTGGACAGGGGTTAGGAGCAATCAGCCCCAGCATTTT. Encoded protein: CASSYSWTGVRSNQPQHF.

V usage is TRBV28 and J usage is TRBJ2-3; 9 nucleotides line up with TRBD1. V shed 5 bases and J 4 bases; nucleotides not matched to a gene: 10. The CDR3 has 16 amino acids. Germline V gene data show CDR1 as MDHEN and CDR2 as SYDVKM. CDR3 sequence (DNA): TGTGCCAGCAGTAAACAGGGGGCGCTAACTCCAGATACGCAGTATTTT. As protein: CASSKQGALTPDTQYF.

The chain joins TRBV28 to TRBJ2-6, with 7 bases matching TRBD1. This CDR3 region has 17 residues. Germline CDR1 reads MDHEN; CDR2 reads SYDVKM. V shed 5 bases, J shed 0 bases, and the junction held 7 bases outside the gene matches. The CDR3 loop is CASSRSGTVSGANVLTF. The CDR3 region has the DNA TGTGCCAGCAGTCGGTCTGGGACAGTCTCTGGGGCCAACGTCCTGACTTTC.

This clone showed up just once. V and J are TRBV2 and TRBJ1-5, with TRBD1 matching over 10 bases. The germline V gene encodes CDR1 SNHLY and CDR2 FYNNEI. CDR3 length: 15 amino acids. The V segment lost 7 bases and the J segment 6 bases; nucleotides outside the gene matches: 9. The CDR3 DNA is TGTGCCAGCACCCCCGACAGGGGGCTTGGTCAGCCCCAGCATTTT. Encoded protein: CASTPDRGLGQPQHF.

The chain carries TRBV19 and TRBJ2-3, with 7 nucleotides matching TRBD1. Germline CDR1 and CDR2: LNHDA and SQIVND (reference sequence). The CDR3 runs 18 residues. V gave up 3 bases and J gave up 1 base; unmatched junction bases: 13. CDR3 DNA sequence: TGTGCCAGTAGTATGAGGACAGGAAACGCTCGGGGCACAGATACGCAGTATTTT. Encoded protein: CASSMRTGNARGTDTQYF.

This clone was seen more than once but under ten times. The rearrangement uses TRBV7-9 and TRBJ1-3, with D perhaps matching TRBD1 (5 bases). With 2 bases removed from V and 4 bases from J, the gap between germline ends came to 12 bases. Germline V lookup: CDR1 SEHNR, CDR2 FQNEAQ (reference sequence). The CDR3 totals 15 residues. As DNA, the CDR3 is TGTGCCAGCAGCTTACAAGGGGTTTCGGGAAACACCATATATTTT. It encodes CASSLQGVSGNTIYF.

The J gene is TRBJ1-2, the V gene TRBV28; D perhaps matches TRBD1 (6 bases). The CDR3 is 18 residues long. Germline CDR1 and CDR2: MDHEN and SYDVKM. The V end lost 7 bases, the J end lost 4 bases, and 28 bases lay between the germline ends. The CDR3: CASTGRGAPSFRSYGYTF. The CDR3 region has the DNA TGTGCCAGCACCGGGCGGGGGGCACCGAGTTTTCGGAGCTATGGCTACACCTTC.

The CDR3 nucleotides are TGTGCCAGTAGTACATCCGGGACACTTTATAATTCACCCCTCCACTTT. The encoded protein is CASSTSGTLYNSPLHF. This chain links TRBV19 with TRBJ1-6; TRBD1 might be the D (6 bases). Looked up from germline, CDR1 is LNHDA and CDR2 is SQIVND (reference sequence). V was clipped by 4 bases and J by 4 bases, with 14 bases between them. The CDR3 loop spans 16 amino acids.

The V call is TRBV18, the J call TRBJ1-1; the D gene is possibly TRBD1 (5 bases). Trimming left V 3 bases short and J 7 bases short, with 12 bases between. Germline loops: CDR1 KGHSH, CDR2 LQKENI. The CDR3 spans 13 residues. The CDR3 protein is CASSPAGTNEAFF. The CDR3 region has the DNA TGTGCCAGCTCACCTGCAGGGACCAATGAAGCTTTCTTT.

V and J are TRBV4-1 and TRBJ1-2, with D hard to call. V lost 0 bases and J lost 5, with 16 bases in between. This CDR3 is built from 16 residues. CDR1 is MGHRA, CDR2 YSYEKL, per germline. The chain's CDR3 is CASSQEVRAPVYGYTF. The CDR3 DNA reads TGCGCCAGCAGCCAAGAAGTCCGGGCCCCCGTTTATGGCTACACCTTC.

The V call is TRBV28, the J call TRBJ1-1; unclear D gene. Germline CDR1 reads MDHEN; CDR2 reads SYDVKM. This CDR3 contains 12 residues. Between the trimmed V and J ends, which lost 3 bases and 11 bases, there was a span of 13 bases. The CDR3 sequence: CASSFGSSAAFF. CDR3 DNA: TGTGCCAGCAGTTTTGGATCATCCGCCGCTTTCTTT.

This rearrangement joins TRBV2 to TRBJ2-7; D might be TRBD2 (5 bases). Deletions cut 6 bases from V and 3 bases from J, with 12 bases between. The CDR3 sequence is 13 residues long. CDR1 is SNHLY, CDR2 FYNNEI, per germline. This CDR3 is CASSEGERYEQYF. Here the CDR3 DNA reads TGTGCCAGCAGCGAGGGTGAGCGCTACGAGCAGTACTTC.

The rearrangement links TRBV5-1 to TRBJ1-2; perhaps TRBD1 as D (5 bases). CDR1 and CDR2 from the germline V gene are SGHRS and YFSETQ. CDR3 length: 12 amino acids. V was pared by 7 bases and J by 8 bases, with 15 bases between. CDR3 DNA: TGCGCCAGCGGGAGGTCAGGGCGCGGCTACACCTTC. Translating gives CASGRSGRGYTF.

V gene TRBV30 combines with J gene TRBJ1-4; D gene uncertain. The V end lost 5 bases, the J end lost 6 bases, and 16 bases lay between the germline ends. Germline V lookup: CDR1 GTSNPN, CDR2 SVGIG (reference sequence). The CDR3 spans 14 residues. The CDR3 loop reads CAWEGDTSDEKLFF. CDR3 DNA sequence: TGTGCCTGGGAAGGCGACACCTCTGATGAAAAACTGTTTTTT.

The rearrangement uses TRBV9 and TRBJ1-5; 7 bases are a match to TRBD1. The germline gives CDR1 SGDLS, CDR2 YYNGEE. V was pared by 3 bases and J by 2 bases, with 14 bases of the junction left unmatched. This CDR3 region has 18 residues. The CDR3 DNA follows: TGTGCCAGCAGCGGTGGGGGGTGTGGGACAGCACGCAATCAGCCCCAGCATTTT. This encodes CASSGGGCGTARNQPQHF.

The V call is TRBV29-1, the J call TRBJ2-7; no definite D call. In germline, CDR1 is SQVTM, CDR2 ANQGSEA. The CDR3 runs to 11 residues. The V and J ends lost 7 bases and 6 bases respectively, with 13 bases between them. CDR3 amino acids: CSGERRGEQYF. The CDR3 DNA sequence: TGCAGCGGGGAACGGAGAGGCGAGCAGTACTTC.

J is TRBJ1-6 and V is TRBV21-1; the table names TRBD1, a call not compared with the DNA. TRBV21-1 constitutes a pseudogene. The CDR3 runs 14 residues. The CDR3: CASRGTGGRSPLHF. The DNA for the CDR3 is TGTGCCAGCAGAGGGACAGGGGGCAGGTCACCCCTCCACTTT.

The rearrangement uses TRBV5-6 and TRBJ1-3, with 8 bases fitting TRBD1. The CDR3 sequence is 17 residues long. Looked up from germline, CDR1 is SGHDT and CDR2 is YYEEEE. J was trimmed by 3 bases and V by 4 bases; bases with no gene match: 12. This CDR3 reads CASSDPLDREIGNTIYF. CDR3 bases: TGTGCCAGCAGCGACCCCCTGGACAGGGAGATTGGAAACACCATATATTTT.

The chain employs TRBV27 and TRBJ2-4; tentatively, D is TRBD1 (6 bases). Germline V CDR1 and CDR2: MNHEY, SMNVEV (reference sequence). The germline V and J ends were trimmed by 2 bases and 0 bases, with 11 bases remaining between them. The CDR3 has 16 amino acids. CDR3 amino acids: CASSLRGTEAKNIQYF. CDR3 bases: TGTGCCAGCAGTTTAAGGGGGACGGAAGCCAAAAACATTCAGTACTTC.

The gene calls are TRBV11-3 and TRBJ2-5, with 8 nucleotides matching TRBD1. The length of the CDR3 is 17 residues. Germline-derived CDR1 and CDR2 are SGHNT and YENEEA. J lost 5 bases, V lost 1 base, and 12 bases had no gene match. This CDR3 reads CASSLATWTGQKETQYF. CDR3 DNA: TGTGCCAGCAGCTTAGCAACCTGGACAGGGCAAAAGGAGACCCAGTACTTC.

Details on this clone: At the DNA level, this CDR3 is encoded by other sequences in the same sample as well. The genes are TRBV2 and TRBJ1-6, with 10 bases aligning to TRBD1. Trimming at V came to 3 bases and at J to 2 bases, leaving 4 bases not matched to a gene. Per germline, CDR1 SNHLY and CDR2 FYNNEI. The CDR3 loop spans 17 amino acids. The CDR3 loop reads CASSDLGQGPYNSPLHF. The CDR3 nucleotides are TGTGCCAGCAGTGACCTGGGACAGGGGCCCTATAATTCACCCCTCCACTTT.

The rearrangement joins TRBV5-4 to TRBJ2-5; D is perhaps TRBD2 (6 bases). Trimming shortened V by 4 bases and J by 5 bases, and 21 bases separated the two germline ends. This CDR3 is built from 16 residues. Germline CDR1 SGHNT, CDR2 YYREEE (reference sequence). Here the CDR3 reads CASSVLAGGIGETQYF. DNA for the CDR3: TGTGCCAGCAGCGTCCTTGCCGGGGGAATCGGGGAGACCCAGTACTTC.

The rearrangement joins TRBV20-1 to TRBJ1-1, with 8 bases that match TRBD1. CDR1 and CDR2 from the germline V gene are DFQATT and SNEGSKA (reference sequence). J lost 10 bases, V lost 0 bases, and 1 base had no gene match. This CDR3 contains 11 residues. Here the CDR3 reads CSAREQGGAFF. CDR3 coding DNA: TGCAGTGCTAGAGAACAGGGGGGAGCTTTCTTT.

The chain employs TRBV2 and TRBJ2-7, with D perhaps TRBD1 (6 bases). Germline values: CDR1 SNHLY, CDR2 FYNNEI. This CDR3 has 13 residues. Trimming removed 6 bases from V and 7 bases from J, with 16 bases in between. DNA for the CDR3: TGTGCCAGCAGCCTAGGGACACCTCAAGAGCAGTACTTC. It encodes CASSLGTPQEQYF.

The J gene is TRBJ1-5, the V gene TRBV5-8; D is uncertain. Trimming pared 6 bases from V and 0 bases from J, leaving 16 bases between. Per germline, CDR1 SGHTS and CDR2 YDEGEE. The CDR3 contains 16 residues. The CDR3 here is CASTPLGSYSNQPQHF. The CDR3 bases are TGTGCCAGCACCCCGTTGGGCTCTTATAGCAATCAGCCCCAGCATTTT.

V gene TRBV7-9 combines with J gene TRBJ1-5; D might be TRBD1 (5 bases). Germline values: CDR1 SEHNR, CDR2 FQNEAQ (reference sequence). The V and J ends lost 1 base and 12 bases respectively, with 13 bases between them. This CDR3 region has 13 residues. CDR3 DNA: TGTGCCAGCAGCTTAGAAGGGGCCGATTACCAGCATTTT. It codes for CASSLEGADYQHF.